This entry features one T cell receptor (beta chain) sequence. Its specificity is unknown. Produced via immunoSEQ multiplex PCR; TCRdb's table is partial and in-frame only. Of some 2,100,000 clones in the sample, roughly 95% were seen once. Trimming removed 0 bases from V and 4 bases from J, with 13 bases in between. The CDR3 spans 16 residues. Germline CDR1 is MNHNY and CDR2 is SVGAGI (reference sequence). These data are taken from a study of shared clonotypes between healthy human individuals. The study, taken as a whole, reports: Only blood was sampled; tissue repertoires likely differ.

This chain uses TRBV6-6 with TRBJ1-5; D ambiguous. The sequence came from a man younger than 30 in good health. The sequenced sample consisted of naive CD4+ T cells sorted from blood. Sample subset: CD45RA+ positively selected. CDR3 DNA sequence: TGTGCCAGCAGTTACTCAAGGCAAATTGGGAATCAGCCCCAGCATTTT. Its translation: CASSYSRQIGNQPQHF.